The following is a TCR beta chain sequence with its context. Its antigen is unidentified. The primer mix had 60 Vbeta and 13 Jbeta primers. The data were produced by immunoSEQ multiplex PCR, yet TCRdb's version contains in-frame clones alone and is incomplete. The sample lists roughly 100,000 clones, more than 75% occurring once. The donors, nominally healthy at sampling, likely had unrecorded immune exposures. This specimen belongs to a study of cytomegalovirus exposure and HLA in healthy donors. V lost 3 bases and J 4 bases, leaving 10 bases between the germline ends. Per germline, CDR1 GTSNPN and CDR2 SVGIG (reference sequence). This CDR3 region has 13 residues. Points from the study as a whole: Among the most significant clusters, several appeared linked to common viral pathogens in a later analysis. Within an earlier analysis, most TCR beta V segments proved productive either about 90% or about 30% of the time. Reported results showed that the classifier diagnosed cytomegalovirus status with high specificity and sensitivity.

The source is a young woman in good health and CMV-seropositive. The sequenced sample was PBMCs. The J gene is TRBJ1-5, the V gene TRBV30; D gene ambiguous. Here the CDR3 DNA reads TGTGCCTGGAGCCCCTCGCTAAATCAGCCCCAGCATTTT. This codes for CAWSPSLNQPQHF.